The entry below gives a single T cell receptor (beta chain) sequence along with its context. Its matching antigen is unknown. The data are from a study of T cell responses to AZD1222 COVID-19 vaccine. Study-level points and caveats: No day 14 peak samples; only post-peak repertoires were characterized. Baseline seropositives among AZD1222 recipients totaled only 5 to 7.

CDR1 is PRHDT and CDR2 is FYEKMQ in the germline V gene (reference sequence). V lost 5 bases to trimming and J lost 4 bases, with 17 bases between them. The CDR3 runs 15 residues. Method: immunoSEQ multiplex PCR; TCRdb's copy keeps in-frame clones and lacks some. This sample has over 150,000 clones, with less than 90% found just once. This sample comprised peripheral blood, obtained on day 0 of MenACWY control vaccination. The gene calls are TRBV13 and TRBJ1-1; a possible D gene is TRBD1 (5 bases). This TCR came from an adult in good health. CDR3 sequence reads: CASSPRGGRGTEAFF. The CDR3 DNA sequence: TGTGCCAGCAGCCCGCGTGGGGGACGGGGCACTGAAGCTTTCTTT.